This TCR beta chain was recovered during a study of technical replicates of blood from several donors (dated by TCRdb to the late 2010s). Concerning this clone: There is no known antigen for this receptor. No base quality information exists; no much larger clone differs at one position.

The germline V gene gives CDR1 as MGHRA and CDR2 as YSYEKL. The CDR3 runs 13 residues from the cysteine to the phenylalanine. The kept DNA is CDR3 alone, 39 bases in frame from the first base. V and J lose 0 bases and 7 bases, and a span of 9 bases separates them. The library relied on the immunoSEQ multiplex PCR assay. TCRdb carries this immuneACCESS record with in-frame sequences only. Its versions omit some clonotypes, under half of them owing to an unresolved V gene in the studies checked, with the rest unexplained. This sample holds tens of thousands of clones; roughly 95% were observed only once. The ten largest clonotypes hold about 0.22% of the sample.

This chain joins TRBV4-1 to TRBJ1-2; there is no confident call for the D gene. Sequenced material: T cells isolated from PBMCs. The source is a human donor in good health. The DNA sequence is TGCGCCAGCAGCCAAGAGAGCGTACTTGGCTACACCTTC. Its translation is CASSQESVLGYTF.